Each of the 10 T cell receptor beta chains below was sequenced from the same sample in a study of blood T cells in healthy people across ages. Combining a sample-barcoded 5' primer with a J-beta primer mix, a second PCR ran for roughly 7 to 12 cycles. TCRdb re-analysed the 5' RACE reads in MiXCR, keeping a single row per CDR3 protein. The table lists approximately 770,000 distinct CDR3 sequences, roughly 50% of them singletons. Source material: blood. The receptor set was obtained from a man between 25 and 39 years old in good health.

The V gene is TRBV9, the J gene TRBJ2-7; TRBD2 might be the D (6 bases). Germline V gene sequence: CDR1 SGDLS, CDR2 YYNGEE. The V gene lost 3 bases and the J gene lost 2 bases, with 15 bases spanning the gap. This CDR3 has 15 residues. This chain's CDR3 is CASSGGAGIAYEQYF. The CDR3, as DNA: TGTGCCAGCAGCGGTGGGGCGGGAATAGCCTACGAGCAGTACTTC. Looking up the rest from reference TRBV9 and TRBJ2-7 gives the full variable domain: DSGVTQTPKHLITATGQRVTLRCSPRSGDLSVYWYQQSLDQGLQFLIQYYNGEERAKGNILERFSAQQFPDLHSELNLSSLELGDSALYFCASSGGAGIAYEQYFGPGTRLTVT.

The rearrangement uses TRBV25-1 and TRBJ2-5; D not certain. Germline V CDR1 and CDR2: MGHDK, SYGVNS. The CDR3 loop spans 12 amino acids. Trimming left V 3 bases short and J 10 bases short, with 12 bases between. The CDR3 DNA reads as TGTGCCAGCAGTGAGGGCCCCTCAGGCCAGTACTTC. It encodes CASSEGPSGQYF.

This clonotype appeared many times. J is TRBJ2-5 and V is TRBV10-1; 7 bases match TRBD2. This CDR3 is built from 14 residues. Unmatched junction bases numbered 8, after V lost 6 bases and J lost 4 bases. CDR1 and CDR2 (germline): WNHNN, SYGVQD (reference sequence). The CDR3 sequence: CASSRGTISETQYF. As DNA, the CDR3 is TGCGCCAGCAGCCGGGGGACTATCTCAGAGACCCAGTACTTC.

The gene calls are TRBV7-9 and TRBJ2-6, with no clear D. Trimming took 8 bases from V and 4 from J, leaving 6 bases between them. Germline values: CDR1 SEHNR, CDR2 FQNEAQ (reference sequence). CDR3 length equals 12 residues. CDR3: CASPPGANVLTF. The CDR3 nucleotides read TGTGCCAGCCCCCCGGGGGCCAACGTCCTGACTTTC.

The chain has TRBV6-2 or TRBV6-3 and TRBJ2-7; 10 nucleotides line up with TRBD1. V was pared by 5 bases and J by 3 bases, with 10 bases of the junction left unmatched. Germline CDR1 is MNHEY and CDR2 is SVGEGT. CDR3 length: 16 residues. The CDR3: CASSPLFGTGVYEQYF. The CDR3 nucleotides are TGTGCCAGCAGTCCGCTGTTCGGGACAGGGGTCTACGAGCAGTACTTC.

The chain links TRBV9 to TRBJ2-3; 13 bases match TRBD2. With V trimmed by 3 bases and J by 6 bases, 7 bases remained unmatched. Per germline, CDR1 SGDLS and CDR2 YYNGEE. The CDR3 is 16 residues long. CDR3 coding DNA: TGTGCCAGCAGCGACCGACTAGCGGGGGGTCACGATACGCAGTATTTT. Its protein is CASSDRLAGGHDTQYF.

The chain uses TRBV29-1 and TRBJ2-7; D is unclear. V lost 6 bases and J lost 3, with 15 bases in between. The CDR3 loop spans 13 amino acids. Germline CDR1 is SQVTM and CDR2 is ANQGSEA. CDR3 DNA sequence: TGCAGCGTCCCCGGAGTTCGACACTACGAGCAGTACTTC. It specifies CSVPGVRHYEQYF.

The chain links TRBV4-2 to TRBJ2-5; D call uncertain. The CDR3 runs 13 residues. Germline-derived CDR1 and CDR2 are LGHNA and YNFKEQ. Deletions cut 4 bases from V and 7 bases from J, with 13 bases between. For the CDR3, the DNA is TGTGCCAGCAGCCCCGGGTCGAGAGGGACCCAGTACTTC. It encodes CASSPGSRGTQYF.

J is TRBJ2-3 and V is TRBV6-2 or TRBV6-3, with 10 positions matching TRBD1. This CDR3 is built from 18 residues. V gave up 0 bases and J gave up 6 bases; unmatched junction bases: 12. Germline V gene sequence: CDR1 MNHEY, CDR2 SVGEGT. In DNA, the CDR3 is TGTGCCAGCAGTTACTCGATCAGGACAGGGGGGGCAGAGGATACGCAGTATTTT. Translated, it gives CASSYSIRTGGAEDTQYF.

This clonotype was detected many times. V is TRBV5-1 and J is TRBJ2-7; weak D call: TRBD1 (6 bases). V was cut by 4 bases and J by 1 base, with 12 bases left in between. Germline CDR1 and CDR2: SGHRS and YFSETQ. The CDR3 is 14 amino acids. The CDR3 DNA sequence: TGCGCCAGCAGCCTCCTAGACAGGTCCTACGAGCAGTACTTC. Translation: CASSLLDRSYEQYF.